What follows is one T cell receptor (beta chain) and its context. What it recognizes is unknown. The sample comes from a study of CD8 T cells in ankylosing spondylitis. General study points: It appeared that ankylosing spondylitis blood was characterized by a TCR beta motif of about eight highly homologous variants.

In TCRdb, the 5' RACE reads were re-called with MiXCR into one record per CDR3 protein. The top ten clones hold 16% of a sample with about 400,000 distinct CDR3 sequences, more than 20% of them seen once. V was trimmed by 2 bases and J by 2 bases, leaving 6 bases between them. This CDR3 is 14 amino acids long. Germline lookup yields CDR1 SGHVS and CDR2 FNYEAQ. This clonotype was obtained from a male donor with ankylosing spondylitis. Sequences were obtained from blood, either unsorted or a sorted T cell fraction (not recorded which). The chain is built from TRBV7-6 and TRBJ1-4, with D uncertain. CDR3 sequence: CASSLFPTNEKLFF. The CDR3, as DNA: TGTGCCAGCAGCTTATTTCCGACTAATGAAAAACTGTTTTTT. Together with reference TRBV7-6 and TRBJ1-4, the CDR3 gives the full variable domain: GAGVSQSPRYKVTKRGQDVALRCDPISGHVSLYWYRQALGQGPEFLTYFNYEAQQDKSGLPNDRFSAERPEGSISTLTIQRTEQRDSAMYRCASSLFPTNEKLFFGSGTQLSVL.